A selection of T cell receptor beta chains follows, all from one sample in a study of cytomegalovirus exposure and HLA in healthy donors. Some clones are missing from TCRdb's copy, which holds only in-frame ones; the method was immunoSEQ multiplex PCR. The data hold about 150,000 clones, with 72% observed a single time. The sample comprised PBMCs. These receptors were obtained from a man aged 50-59 years in good health and CMV-seropositive. CDR3s include the opening cysteine and the closing phenylalanine or tryptophan. The order of the fields is D gene, clone size, V gene, J gene, CDR3 DNA, CDR3 protein. The D gene is left open where the match is weak. Only some rows state a clone size, as once, few, many or a class for expanded clones.

>TRBD1|NA|TRBV2|TRBJ1-1
TGTGCCAGCAAGACAGGGCCGAACACTGAAGCTTTCTTT
CASKTGPNTEAFF
>NA|NA|TRBV4-3|TRBJ1-1
TGCGCCAGCAGCCAAGATACGGGGAACACTGAAGCTTTCTTT
CASSQDTGNTEAFF
>NA|NA|TRBV19|TRBJ1-3
TGTGCCAGCCGCCCCCAGGGCTCTGGAAACACCATATATTTT
CASRPQGSGNTIYF
>TRBD2|NA|TRBV5-1|TRBJ2-1
TGCGCCAGCAGCTTGGGACTAGCGGGAAGTGAGCAGTTCTTC
CASSLGLAGSEQFF
>NA|once|TRBV9|TRBJ2-7
TGTGCCAGCAGCGTGGGACTCTCCTACGAGCAGTACTTC
CASSVGLSYEQYF
>NA|NA|TRBV7-7|TRBJ2-1
TGTGCCAGCAGCTTTGGGGTCGGGGGATACAATGAGCAGTTCTTC
CASSFGVGGYNEQFF
>TRBD1|few|TRBV4-3|TRBJ1-2
TGCGCCAGCAGCCAAGCCCTGACAGGGACCTATGGCTACACCTTC
CASSQALTGTYGYTF
>TRBD2|NA|TRBV10-3|TRBJ2-1
TGTGCCATCAGTGGGACTAGCGTCGATGAGCAGTTCTTC
CAISGTSVDEQFF
>NA|few|TRBV6-5|TRBJ1-1
TGTGCCAGCAGTTACTCGACGGGGAACTATCGGGCTTTCTTT
CASSYSTGNYRAFF
>TRBD1|NA|TRBV9|TRBJ2-3
TGTGCCAGCAGCATTACCGGGACAGGGAGCACAGATACGCAGTATTTT
CASSITGTGSTDTQYF
>NA|NA|TRBV18|TRBJ2-3
TGTGCCAGCTCACCACTTACTTCAGGGGGACCGGCCGGAGGGCATTTT
CASSPLTSGGPAGGHF